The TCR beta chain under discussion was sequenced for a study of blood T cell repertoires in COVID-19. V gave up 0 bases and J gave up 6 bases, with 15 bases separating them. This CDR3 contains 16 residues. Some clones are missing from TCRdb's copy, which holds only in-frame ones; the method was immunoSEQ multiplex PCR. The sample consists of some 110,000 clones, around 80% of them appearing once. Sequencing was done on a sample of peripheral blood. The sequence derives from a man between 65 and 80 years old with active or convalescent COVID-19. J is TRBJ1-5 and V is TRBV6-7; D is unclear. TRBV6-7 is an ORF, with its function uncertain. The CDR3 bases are TGTGCCAGCAGTTACTCCCAATCGGCCCGGAGTCAGCCCCAGCATTTT. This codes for CASSYSQSARSQPQHF.